These 27 T cell receptor beta chains originate from one sample sequenced in a study of blood T cell repertoires in COVID-19. Here immunoSEQ multiplex PCR was the method, and the copy in TCRdb shows in-frame clones only, minus some. The sample carries 150,000 to 200,000 clones, about 81% recorded once. Sequenced sample: peripheral blood. Every receptor here comes from a woman older than 75 with COVID-19, enrolled during active disease.

The chain joins TRBV4-3 to TRBJ2-1, with D possibly TRBD2 on 6 matching bases. Trimming removed 1 base at V and 4 bases at J, with 11 bases between. The CDR3 spans 15 residues. CDR1 and CDR2 (germline): LGHNA, YSLEER. CDR3 in amino acids: CASSQVKRAYNEQFF. The CDR3 nucleotides read TGCGCCAGCAGCCAAGTCAAGCGGGCTTACAATGAGCAGTTCTTC.

The chain carries TRBV2 and TRBJ2-5; 12 nucleotides match TRBD2. Trimming at V came to 6 bases and at J to 3 bases, leaving 5 bases not matched to a gene. The CDR3 runs 15 residues. CDR1 and CDR2 (germline): SNHLY, FYNNEI. The CDR3 reads CASSKLAGGEETQYF. The DNA of the CDR3 is TGTGCCAGCAGCAAACTAGCGGGGGGAGAAGAGACCCAGTACTTC. The full variable domain, with the rest looked up from reference TRBV2 and TRBJ2-5, is EPEVTQTPSHQVTQMGQEVILRCVPISNHLYFYWYRQILGQKVEFLVSFYNNEISEKSEIFDDQFSVERPDGSNFTLKIRSTKLEDSAMYFCASSKLAGGEETQYFGPGTRLLVL.

J is TRBJ1-2 and V is TRBV11-3; D unresolved. The CDR3 totals 12 residues. The ends were cut back, 3 bases at V and 4 bases at J, with 6 bases in the middle. Germline V gene sequence: CDR1 SGHNT, CDR2 YENEEA. The CDR3 is CASSFSFYGYTF. CDR3 in DNA: TGTGCCAGCAGCTTCTCGTTCTATGGCTACACCTTC.

CDR3 sequence (DNA): TGTGCCAGCAGTTTGGTAACAGAACAAGAGACCCAGTACTTC. Its protein product is CASSLVTEQETQYF. V usage is TRBV28 and J usage is TRBJ2-5; no clear D. In germline, CDR1 is MDHEN, CDR2 SYDVKM. The V gene lost 3 bases and the J gene lost 2 bases, with 10 bases spanning the gap. This CDR3 is 14 amino acids long.

The gene calls are TRBV2 and TRBJ2-3; weak D call: TRBD1 (6 bases). Trimming removed 6 bases at V and 1 base at J, with 17 bases between. The CDR3 has 16 residues. The germline V gene has CDR1 SNHLY and CDR2 FYNNEI. The CDR3 sequence: CASRSTGMGRTDTQYF. In DNA form, the CDR3 reads TGTGCCAGCAGGTCCACAGGGATGGGTCGCACAGATACGCAGTATTTT.

V usage is TRBV27 and J usage is TRBJ1-4; D uncertain. Germline CDR1 and CDR2: MNHEY and SMNVEV (reference sequence). This CDR3 is built from 15 residues. The V gene lost 6 bases and the J gene lost 0 bases, with 11 bases spanning the gap. For the CDR3, the DNA is TGTGCCAGCAGCCCCTTATTTGCAACTAATGAAAAACTGTTTTTT. Protein sequence: CASSPLFATNEKLFF.

The V call is TRBV10-3, the J call TRBJ2-5, with a weak D call TRBD2 (5 bases). The CDR3 runs to 17 residues. Looked up from germline, CDR1 is ENHRY and CDR2 is SYGVKD. The V and J ends lost 2 bases and 4 bases respectively, with 20 bases between them. The CDR3 loop is CAISETTRTSRGETQYF. In DNA, the CDR3 is TGTGCCATCAGTGAGACCACCAGGACCTCACGGGGAGAGACCCAGTACTTC.

This clone has just one count. The chain recombines TRBV24-1 with TRBJ1-6; D is uncertain. Germline V gene lookup returns CDR1 KGHDR and CDR2 SFDVKD. The CDR3 totals 15 residues. V lost 9 bases and J 8 bases, leaving 19 bases between the germline ends. The CDR3 loop is CATASGREIDSPLHF. In nucleotides, the CDR3 is TGTGCCACCGCAAGCGGGAGAGAAATAGATTCACCCCTCCACTTT.

The V and J genes are TRBV30 and TRBJ1-1, with TRBD1 matching 8 bases. The CDR3 has 14 residues. J was trimmed by 2 bases and V by 3 bases; bases with no gene match: 5. The germline V gene encodes CDR1 GTSNPN and CDR2 SVGIG (reference sequence). CDR3 nucleotides: TGTGCCTGGAGCCGGACAGGGACTAACACTGAAGCTTTCTTT. Its translation: CAWSRTGTNTEAFF.

This clone has just a few counts. The CDR3 DNA reads as TGTGCCAGCTCACCGCCGCAACAGGGCTCTGGCTACACCTTC. Amino acids: CASSPPQQGSGYTF. The V gene is TRBV18, the J gene TRBJ1-2, with a tentative D call TRBD1 (6 bases). The CDR3 totals 14 residues. With 3 bases removed from V and 7 bases from J, the gap between germline ends came to 15 bases. The germline V gene encodes CDR1 KGHSH and CDR2 LQKENI.

The sample holds one count of this clone. The V call is TRBV5-5, the J call TRBJ1-5; 7 nucleotides line up with TRBD1. The germline gives CDR1 SGHKS, CDR2 YYEKEE (reference sequence). Trimming at V came to 3 bases and at J to 0 bases, leaving 12 bases not matched to a gene. This CDR3 is built from 18 residues. CDR3 bases: TGTGCCAGCAGCTGGGGAAGCTTTGGGACAGATAGCAATCAGCCCCAGCATTTT. Translating gives CASSWGSFGTDSNQPQHF.

The chain combines TRBV9 with TRBJ2-6; 7 bases line up with TRBD2. Trimming at V came to 2 bases and at J to 3 bases, leaving 2 bases not matched to a gene. CDR1 and CDR2 (germline): SGDLS, YYNGEE. This CDR3 comprises 15 residues. CDR3 amino acids: CASSVGGSGANVLTF. The CDR3 DNA follows: TGTGCCAGCAGCGTGGGAGGGAGTGGGGCCAACGTCCTGACTTTC.

The chain combines TRBV3-1 (or the pseudogene TRBV3-2) with TRBJ2-7; 10 positions match TRBD2. Trimming at V came to 4 bases and at J to 7 bases, leaving 16 bases not matched to a gene. The CDR3 consists of 17 residues. Germline loops: CDR1 LGHDT, CDR2 YNNKEL (reference sequence). CDR3 region: CASSPESGRVSLWEQYF. The CDR3, as DNA: TGTGCCAGCAGCCCCGAGAGCGGGAGGGTATCTTTGTGGGAGCAGTACTTC.

This clone was detected once. The genes are TRBV6-2 or TRBV6-3 and TRBJ1-5; 7 nucleotides agree with TRBD1. V dropped 5 bases and J dropped 2; count of bases not matched to a gene: 3. CDR1 MNHEY and CDR2 SVGEGT come from the germline V gene. CDR3 length: 14 residues. CDR3 sequence: CASSPGTGNQPQHF. The CDR3 nucleotides read TGTGCCAGCAGTCCCGGGACAGGCAATCAGCCCCAGCATTTT.

The rearrangement uses TRBV13 and TRBJ1-2; 7 bases are a match to TRBD1. Trimming at V came to 4 bases and at J to 4 bases, leaving 12 bases not matched to a gene. CDR1 and CDR2 (germline): PRHDT, FYEKMQ (reference sequence). The CDR3 is made up of 16 amino acids. CDR3 DNA sequence: TGTGCCAGCAGCTCACTTGACAGGGCAAGAAGCTATGGCTACACCTTC. Translating gives CASSSLDRARSYGYTF.

This clone was seen a few times. This chain uses TRBV7-9 with TRBJ2-5; D perhaps matches TRBD2 (5 bases). This CDR3 has 14 residues. Trimming left V 6 bases short and J 4 bases short, with 15 bases between. Germline CDR1 and CDR2: SEHNR and FQNEAQ (reference sequence). CDR3 sequence: CASSSSWVAETQYF. The CDR3 DNA reads as TGTGCCAGCAGTTCTAGCTGGGTGGCAGAGACCCAGTACTTC.

This sequence joins TRBV6-2 or TRBV6-3 and TRBJ2-7, with D perhaps TRBD2 (6 bases). The CDR3 consists of 12 residues. Germline assignment: CDR1 MNHEY and CDR2 SVGEGT. V gave up 5 bases and J gave up 4 bases, with 9 bases separating them. CDR3 in DNA: TGTGCCAGCAGTAGGACTATATACGAGCAGTACTTC. Its translation: CASSRTIYEQYF.

CDR3 amino acids: CASSFSLGTGAAGGYTF. CDR3 sequence (DNA): TGTGCCAGCAGCTTCAGCTTAGGGACAGGGGCCGCAGGGGGCTACACCTTC. V is TRBV7-2 and J is TRBJ1-2, with TRBD1 matching 10 bases. The CDR3 is 17 residues long. Trimming removed 3 bases from V and 8 bases from J; junction bases left unmatched: 15. The V gene's germline CDR1 is SGHTA and CDR2 FQGNSA.

V gene TRBV7-9 combines with J gene TRBJ2-7; 7 positions match TRBD2. V lost 5 bases and J lost 0; bases outside the gene matches: 4. Germline V CDR1 and CDR2: SEHNR, FQNEAQ (reference sequence). The CDR3 runs 14 residues. CDR3 in amino acids: CASSHREASYEQYF. CDR3 bases: TGTGCCAGCAGCCACCGGGAGGCCTCCTACGAGCAGTACTTC.

DNA of the CDR3: TGTGCCAGCAAGGGGGGCGGGAGGGCAGATACGCAGTATTTT. Protein: CASKGGGRADTQYF. The J gene is TRBJ2-3, the V gene TRBV6-5; 9 nucleotides line up with TRBD2. Germline V gives CDR1 MNHEY, CDR2 SVGAGI. The V gene end was trimmed by 7 bases and the J gene end by 4 bases; junction bases not matched to a gene: 6. The CDR3 is 14 residues long.

The CDR3 DNA follows: TGTGCCAGCAGCTTTTTAGCGGGGGTTGTATACGAGCAGTACTTC. This gives the protein CASSFLAGVVYEQYF. The chain links TRBV7-2 to TRBJ2-7; 9 bases line up with TRBD2. The CDR3 runs to 15 residues. Per the germline V gene, CDR1 is SGHTA and CDR2 is FQGNSA. V shed 3 bases, J shed 4 bases, and the junction held 7 bases outside the gene matches.

The rearrangement uses TRBV7-9 and TRBJ2-7; the match to TRBD1 covers 11 bases. This CDR3 comprises 15 residues. Losses at the gene ends were 4 bases for V and 2 bases for J; bases not matched to a gene: 4. Per germline, CDR1 SEHNR and CDR2 FQNEAQ (reference sequence). DNA of the CDR3: TGTGCCAGCAGCTACCGGGACAGGGGGACCTACGAGCAGTACTTC. Translation: CASSYRDRGTYEQYF. The whole variable domain, filled in from reference TRBV7-9 and TRBJ2-7, reads DTGVSQNPRHKITKRGQNVTFRCDPISEHNRLYWYRQTLGQGPEFLTYFQNEAQLEKSRLLSDRFSAERPKGSFSTLEIQRTEQGDSAMYLCASSYRDRGTYEQYFGPGTRLTVT.

This chain uses TRBV19 with TRBJ2-1, with 9 bases identical to TRBD2. There are 17 residues in the CDR3. Per the germline V gene, CDR1 is LNHDA and CDR2 is SQIVND (reference sequence). J gave up 2 bases and V 5 bases, and 10 bases lay outside the gene matches. Here the CDR3 DNA reads TGTGCCAGTAGTTCCATTAGCGGGAGAGCCCCCTACAATGAGCAGTTCTTC. This codes for CASSSISGRAPYNEQFF.

The V gene is TRBV4-2, the J gene TRBJ1-2; 7 nucleotides align to TRBD1. The CDR3 is 18 amino acids. Trimming cost V 1 base and J 3 bases; bases outside gene matches: 14. The V gene's germline CDR1 is LGHNA and CDR2 YNFKEQ. The CDR3 nucleotides are TGTGCCAGCAGCCAAGGGGGGACCAACGACAGGGATGACTATGGCTACACCTTC. Encoded protein: CASSQGGTNDRDDYGYTF.

With respect to this clone: A far bigger clonotype differs at one base, so this is likely a read error. CDR3 region: CASSFDRNTEAFF. The CDR3 coding sequence is TGTGCCAGCAGCTTTGACAGGAACACTGAAGCTTTCTTT. This chain uses TRBV5-5 with TRBJ1-1, with a tentative D call TRBD1 (5 bases). This CDR3 is built from 13 residues. Germline assignment: CDR1 SGHKS and CDR2 YYEKEE (reference sequence). Deletions cut 2 bases from V and 1 base from J, with 6 bases between. Together with reference TRBV5-5 and TRBJ1-1, the CDR3 gives the full variable domain: DAGVTQSPTHLIKTRGQQVTLRCSPISGHKSVSWYQQVLGQGPQFIFQYYEKEERGRGNFPDRFSARQFPNYSSELNVNALLLGDSALYLCASSFDRNTEAFFGQGTRLTVV.

J is TRBJ2-1 and V is TRBV27; D possibly corresponds to TRBD1 (6 bases). V was clipped by 7 bases and J by 2 bases, with 15 bases between them. The CDR3 has 15 amino acids. CDR1 is MNHEY and CDR2 is SMNVEV in the germline V gene (reference sequence). The DNA for the CDR3 is TGTGCCAGCAAAGAAGGACAGACCCCCTACAATGAGCAGTTCTTC. Amino acids: CASKEGQTPYNEQFF.

This clone was picked up a small number of times. This chain uses TRBV28 with TRBJ1-4; D is unresolved. The length of the CDR3 is 12 residues. In germline, CDR1 is MDHEN, CDR2 SYDVKM. V was clipped by 0 bases and J by 8 bases, with 4 bases between them. The CDR3 region has the DNA TGTGCCAGCAGTTTATGGGGCGAAAAACTGTTTTTT. It translates to CASSLWGEKLFF.